This passage covers 14 T cell receptor beta chains from one sample sequenced in a study of T cell clones after liver transplantation. Sequenced by immunoSEQ multiplex PCR; TCRdb stores in-frame clones only, minus some. Seen here are more than 70,000 clones, less than 90% observed once, and the top ten hold 2.5% to 3.5%. The sample here was CD4+ T cells from blood, taken at the 22-month timepoint. Source of these receptors: a human patient who received a liver transplant. Some of the T cells might come from the graft donor.

The rearrangement links TRBV30 to TRBJ1-1; 8 bases match TRBD1. Germline V CDR1 and CDR2: GTSNPN, SVGIG (reference sequence). The CDR3 consists of 14 residues. With V trimmed by 3 bases and J by 5 bases, 8 bases remained unmatched. The CDR3 nucleotides are TGTGCCTGGAGCTGGCAGGGGGCAGGAACTGAAGCTTTCTTT. This codes for CAWSWQGAGTEAFF.

This sequence joins TRBV7-2 and TRBJ1-3, with D hard to call. The CDR3 consists of 14 residues. CDR1 is SGHTA, CDR2 FQGNSA, per germline. With 1 base removed from V and 0 bases from J, the gap between germline ends came to 4 bases. The CDR3 region is CASSLGLSGNTIYF. DNA of the CDR3: TGTGCCAGCAGCTTAGGACTCTCTGGAAACACCATATATTTT.

The chain is built from TRBV11-2 and TRBJ2-3; 8 positions agree with TRBD2. Germline-derived CDR1 and CDR2 are SGHAT and FQNNGV. J gave up 4 bases and V 5 bases, and 5 bases lay outside the gene matches. CDR3 size: 14 residues. CDR3 nucleotide sequence: TGTGCCAGCAGCCCGACTAGCGCATCAGATACGCAGTATTTT. Encoded protein: CASSPTSASDTQYF.

CDR3 residues: CASRSGGLVNYGYTF. The CDR3 DNA reads as TGTGCCAGCAGGTCGGGGGGGCTAGTAAACTATGGCTACACCTTC. The V gene is TRBV6-5, the J gene TRBJ1-2; D may be TRBD1 (6 bases). The V gene lost 6 bases and the J gene lost 2 bases, with 16 bases spanning the gap. Germline V gives CDR1 MNHEY, CDR2 SVGAGI. The length of the CDR3 is 15 residues.

V is TRBV28 and J is TRBJ2-5, with D hard to call. The germline gives CDR1 MDHEN, CDR2 SYDVKM. With 5 bases removed from V and 2 bases from J, the gap between germline ends came to 15 bases. This CDR3 is built from 15 residues. The CDR3 DNA reads TGTGCCAGCAGTCTTTTTCGGGTCGGTCAAGAGACCCAGTACTTC. Its protein is CASSLFRVGQETQYF.

V is TRBV7-6 and J is TRBJ2-5; D not certain. Trimming took off 0 bases at V and 3 bases at J, with 14 bases between the two ends. In germline, CDR1 is SGHVS, CDR2 FNYEAQ. CDR3 size: 16 residues. The CDR3 sequence is CASSLAPPIGEETQYF. The CDR3 nucleotides read TGTGCCAGCAGCTTAGCCCCACCGATAGGAGAAGAGACCCAGTACTTC. Filled out from reference TRBV7-6 and TRBJ2-5, the complete variable domain reads GAGVSQSPRYKVTKRGQDVALRCDPISGHVSLYWYRQALGQGPEFLTYFNYEAQQDKSGLPNDRFSAERPEGSISTLTIQRTEQRDSAMYRCASSLAPPIGEETQYFGPGTRLLVL.

The chain employs TRBV28 and TRBJ2-4, with D unclear. In germline, CDR1 is MDHEN, CDR2 SYDVKM. The CDR3 totals 15 residues. V dropped 7 bases and J dropped 2 bases, with 15 bases sitting between them. The CDR3 sequence: CASNAPTLTKNIQYF. The CDR3 DNA is TGTGCCAGCAATGCCCCGACACTCACCAAAAACATTCAGTACTTC.

This clone was detected a few times. The chain combines TRBV2 with TRBJ2-7; D unresolved. V gave up 4 bases and J gave up 6 bases, with 7 bases separating them. This CDR3 is 11 amino acids long. Germline V lookup: CDR1 SNHLY, CDR2 FYNNEI. CDR3 sequence (DNA): TGTGCCAGCAGTGGAGCCCGCGAGCAGTACTTC. Translated, it gives CASSGAREQYF.

This chain uses TRBV7-9 with TRBJ1-5, with 12 positions matching TRBD1. After removal of 5 bases from V and 7 bases from J, the junction contained 6 bases not matched to a gene. In germline, CDR1 is SEHNR, CDR2 FQNEAQ (reference sequence). CDR3 length: 15 amino acids. The CDR3 protein is CASSQGQGAKQPQHF. CDR3 bases: TGTGCCAGCAGCCAGGGACAGGGGGCTAAACAGCCCCAGCATTTT.

This clone was counted a single time. The chain links TRBV7-9 to TRBJ2-5; TRBD2 aligns across 13 bases. Per germline, CDR1 SEHNR and CDR2 FQNEAQ (reference sequence). The trim removed 5 bases at V and 3 bases at J, leaving 12 bases unmatched. The length of the CDR3 is 18 residues. DNA for the CDR3: TGTGCCAGCAGCCCCAGGACTAGCGGGGGCCATGTTAAAGAGACCCAGTACTTC. This sequence encodes CASSPRTSGGHVKETQYF.

The V and J genes are TRBV9 and TRBJ2-1; 8 nucleotides match TRBD1. V lost 3 bases to trimming and J lost 12 bases; unmatched junction nucleotides: 8. CDR1 is SGDLS and CDR2 is YYNGEE in the germline V gene. The CDR3 covers 13 residues. The CDR3 is CASSAIPGQGQFF. Here the CDR3 DNA reads TGTGCCAGCAGCGCTATCCCCGGACAGGGGCAGTTCTTC.

The chain joins TRBV15 to TRBJ2-1; 7 bases align to TRBD2. The CDR3 is made up of 15 amino acids. CDR1 is LNHNV, CDR2 YYDKDF, per germline (reference sequence). The V and J ends lost 0 bases and 4 bases, in that order; junction bases with no gene match: 3. The CDR3 sequence is CATSREGTTYNEQFF. Written as DNA, the CDR3 is TGTGCCACCAGCAGAGAAGGGACTACTTACAATGAGCAGTTCTTC.

This chain links TRBV2 with TRBJ2-5; TRBD2 might be the D (5 bases). Trimming removed 2 bases at V and 4 bases at J, with 8 bases between. The CDR3 consists of 13 residues. Germline values: CDR1 SNHLY, CDR2 FYNNEI. The CDR3 DNA follows: TGTGCCAGCAGTGAACTAGCAGGAGAGACCCAGTACTTC. It encodes CASSELAGETQYF. The entire variable domain, with the rest obtained from reference TRBV2 and TRBJ2-5, is as follows: EPEVTQTPSHQVTQMGQEVILRCVPISNHLYFYWYRQILGQKVEFLVSFYNNEISEKSEIFDDQFSVERPDGSNFTLKIRSTKLEDSAMYFCASSELAGETQYFGPGTRLLVL.

The chain carries TRBV2 and TRBJ2-4, with TRBD2 as a possible D gene (6 bases). The V end lost 6 bases, the J end lost 3 bases, and 12 bases lay between the germline ends. CDR3 length: 14 amino acids. CDR1 and CDR2 from the germline V gene are SNHLY and FYNNEI. CDR3 loop: CASSTGTVKNIQYF. CDR3 in DNA: TGTGCCAGCAGCACCGGGACTGTCAAAAACATTCAGTACTTC.